This TCR beta chain was identified in a study of identifying expanded T cells in peripheral blood. In regard to this clone: The target antigen is unknown.

The ends were cut back, 0 bases at V and 0 bases at J, with 2 bases in the middle. CDR1 and CDR2 from the germline V gene are LGHNA and YSLEER. The CDR3 covers 14 residues. The data were produced by immunoSEQ multiplex PCR, yet TCRdb's version contains in-frame clones alone and is incomplete. The profile shows roughly 81,000 clones, 65% to 85% of them singletons. Whole-study results and caveats: Over about two and four weeks, about 16.4 and 19 clones changed, versus approximately 1.1 between replicates.

The chain carries TRBV4-3 and TRBJ1-4; D gene unclear. The sequence was collected from a person between 18 and 69 years old in good health. Sequencing was done on a sample of blood. CDR3: CASSQDATNEKLFF. CDR3 DNA: TGCGCCAGCAGCCAAGATGCAACTAATGAAAAACTGTTTTTT.